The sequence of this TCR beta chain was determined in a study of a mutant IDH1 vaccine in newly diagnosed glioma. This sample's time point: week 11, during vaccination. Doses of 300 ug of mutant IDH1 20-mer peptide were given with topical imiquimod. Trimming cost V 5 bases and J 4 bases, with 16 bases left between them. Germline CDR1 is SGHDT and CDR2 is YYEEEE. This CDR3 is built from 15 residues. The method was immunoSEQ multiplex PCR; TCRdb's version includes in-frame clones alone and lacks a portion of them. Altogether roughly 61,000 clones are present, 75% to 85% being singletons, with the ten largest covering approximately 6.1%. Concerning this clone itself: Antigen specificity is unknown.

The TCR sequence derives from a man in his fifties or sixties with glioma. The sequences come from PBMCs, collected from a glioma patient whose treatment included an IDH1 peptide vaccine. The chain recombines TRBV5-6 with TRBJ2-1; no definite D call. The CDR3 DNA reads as TGTGCCAGCAGATTTGGGCCACCACTGTACAATGAGCAGTTCTTC. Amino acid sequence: CASRFGPPLYNEQFF. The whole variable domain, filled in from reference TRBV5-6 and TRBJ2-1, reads DAGVTQSPTHLIKTRGQQVTLRCSPKSGHDTVSWYQQALGQGPQFIFQYYEEEERQRGNFPDRFSGHQFPNYSSELNVNALLLGDSALYLCASRFGPPLYNEQFFGPGTRLTVL.